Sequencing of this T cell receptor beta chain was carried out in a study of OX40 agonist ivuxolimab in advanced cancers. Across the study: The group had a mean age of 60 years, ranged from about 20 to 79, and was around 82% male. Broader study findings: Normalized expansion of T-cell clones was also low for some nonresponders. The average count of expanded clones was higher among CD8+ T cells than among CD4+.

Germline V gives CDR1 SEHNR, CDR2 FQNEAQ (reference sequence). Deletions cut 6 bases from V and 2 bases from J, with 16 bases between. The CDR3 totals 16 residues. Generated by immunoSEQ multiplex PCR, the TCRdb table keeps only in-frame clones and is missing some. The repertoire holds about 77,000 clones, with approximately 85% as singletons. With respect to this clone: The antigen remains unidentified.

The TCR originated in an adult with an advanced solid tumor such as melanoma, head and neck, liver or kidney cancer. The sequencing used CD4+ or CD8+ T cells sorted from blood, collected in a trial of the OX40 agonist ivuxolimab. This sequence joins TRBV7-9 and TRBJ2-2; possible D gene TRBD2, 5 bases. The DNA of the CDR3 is TGTGCCAGCAGACAAGTGCAGTCGGGAAACACCGGGGAGCTGTTTTTT. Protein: CASRQVQSGNTGELFF.